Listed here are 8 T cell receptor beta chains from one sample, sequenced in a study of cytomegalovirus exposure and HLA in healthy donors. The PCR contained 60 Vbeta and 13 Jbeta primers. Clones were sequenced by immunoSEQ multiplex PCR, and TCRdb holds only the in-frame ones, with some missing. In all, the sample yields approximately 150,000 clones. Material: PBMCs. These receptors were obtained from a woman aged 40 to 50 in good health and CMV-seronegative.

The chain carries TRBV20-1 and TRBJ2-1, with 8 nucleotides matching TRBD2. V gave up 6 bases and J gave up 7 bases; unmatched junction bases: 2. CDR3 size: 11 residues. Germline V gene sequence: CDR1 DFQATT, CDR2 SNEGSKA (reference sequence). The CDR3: CSARGGNEQFF. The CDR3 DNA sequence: TGCAGTGCCCGGGGGGGAAATGAGCAGTTCTTC.

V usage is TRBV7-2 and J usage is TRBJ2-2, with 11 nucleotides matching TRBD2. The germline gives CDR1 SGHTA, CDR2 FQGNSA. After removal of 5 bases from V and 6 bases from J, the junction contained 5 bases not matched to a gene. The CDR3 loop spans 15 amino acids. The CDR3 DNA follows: TGTGCCAGCAGCCTGGCTAGCGGGGGGCCCGGGGAGCTGTTTTTT. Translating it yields CASSLASGGPGELFF.

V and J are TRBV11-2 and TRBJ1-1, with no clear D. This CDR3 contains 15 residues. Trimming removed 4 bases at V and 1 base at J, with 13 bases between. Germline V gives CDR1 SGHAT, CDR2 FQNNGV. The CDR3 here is CASSSAFSGNTEAFF. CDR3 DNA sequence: TGTGCCAGCAGCTCTGCCTTTTCAGGGAACACTGAAGCTTTCTTT.

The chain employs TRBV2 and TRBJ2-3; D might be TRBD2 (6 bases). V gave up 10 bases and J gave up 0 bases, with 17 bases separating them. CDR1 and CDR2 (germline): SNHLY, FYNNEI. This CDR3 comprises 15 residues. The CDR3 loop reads CATWGGTFSTDTQYF. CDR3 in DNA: TGTGCCACATGGGGCGGGACTTTTAGCACAGATACGCAGTATTTT. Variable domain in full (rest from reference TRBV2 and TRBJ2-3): EPEVTQTPSHQVTQMGQEVILRCVPISNHLYFYWYRQILGQKVEFLVSFYNNEISEKSEIFDDQFSVERPDGSNFTLKIRSTKLEDSAMYFCATWGGTFSTDTQYFGPGTRLTVL.

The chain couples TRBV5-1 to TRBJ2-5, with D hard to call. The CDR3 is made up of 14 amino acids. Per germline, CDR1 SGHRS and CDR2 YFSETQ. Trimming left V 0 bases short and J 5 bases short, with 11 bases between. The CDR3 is CASSLDYSGETQYF. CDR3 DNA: TGCGCCAGCAGCTTGGACTACTCCGGGGAGACCCAGTACTTC.

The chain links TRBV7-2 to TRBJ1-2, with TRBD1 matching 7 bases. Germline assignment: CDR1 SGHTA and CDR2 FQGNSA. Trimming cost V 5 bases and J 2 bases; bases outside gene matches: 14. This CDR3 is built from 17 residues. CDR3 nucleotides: TGTGCCAGCAGCCCCCAAGAAGGACAGGCAGCAAACTATGGCTACACCTTC. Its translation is CASSPQEGQAANYGYTF.

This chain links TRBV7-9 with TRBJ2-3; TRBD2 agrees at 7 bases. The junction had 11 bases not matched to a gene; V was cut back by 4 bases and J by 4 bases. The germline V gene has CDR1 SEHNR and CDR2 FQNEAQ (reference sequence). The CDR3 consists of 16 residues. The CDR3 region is CASSWTGGLVSDTQYF. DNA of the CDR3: TGTGCCAGCAGCTGGACGGGGGGTTTGGTATCAGATACGCAGTATTTT.

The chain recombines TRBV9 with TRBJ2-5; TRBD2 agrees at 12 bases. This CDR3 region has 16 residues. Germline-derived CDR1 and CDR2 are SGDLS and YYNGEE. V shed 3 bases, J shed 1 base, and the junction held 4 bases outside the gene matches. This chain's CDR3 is CASSATSGGFQETQYF. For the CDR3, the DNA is TGTGCCAGCAGCGCCACTAGCGGGGGGTTCCAAGAGACCCAGTACTTC.